The 4 T cell receptor beta chains in this list originate from one sample, sequenced in a study of tumor-infiltrating lymphocytes in localized non-small cell lung cancer. TCRdb keeps only in-frame clones here, not all; method: immunoSEQ multiplex PCR. The data hold about 8,500 clones, with less than 80% observed a single time. The specimen sequenced was uninvolved lung tissue not adjacent to the tumor. These TCRs come from a human donor with non-small cell lung cancer.

The CDR3 protein is CASSIGRTEAFF. In nucleotides, the CDR3 is TGTGCCAGTAGTATAGGGAGGACTGAAGCTTTCTTT. The chain is built from TRBV19 and TRBJ1-1; D unresolved. CDR1 and CDR2 from the germline V gene are LNHDA and SQIVND (reference sequence). V lost 1 base and J lost 5, with 5 bases in between. The CDR3 has 12 amino acids.

The V call is TRBV4-1, the J call TRBJ2-1; D unclear. Trimming took 3 bases from V and 2 from J, leaving 2 bases between them. This CDR3 is 12 amino acids long. Germline V CDR1 and CDR2: MGHRA, YSYEKL. The CDR3 nucleotides read TGCGCCAGCAGCCACACCTACAATGAGCAGTTCTTC. It codes for CASSHTYNEQFF.

This chain links TRBV7-2 with TRBJ2-5, with 14 bases that match TRBD2. The CDR3 runs 17 residues. CDR1 and CDR2 (germline): SGHTA, FQGNSA. J was trimmed by 5 bases and V by 5 bases; bases with no gene match: 10. The CDR3 bases are TGTGCCAGCAGCCGTGCTGGGACTAGCGGGAGTGCGGAGACCCAGTACTTC. It specifies CASSRAGTSGSAETQYF.

For the CDR3, the DNA is TGTGCCAGCAGCCCCAGCCTAGCGGGAGTCTACGAGCAGTACTTC. This sequence encodes CASSPSLAGVYEQYF. The V and J genes are TRBV28 and TRBJ2-7; TRBD2 matches 10 bases. The CDR3 is made up of 15 amino acids. The trim removed 6 bases at V and 3 bases at J, leaving 8 bases unmatched. Germline loops: CDR1 MDHEN, CDR2 SYDVKM.